What follows are 10 T cell receptor beta chains derived from one specimen sequenced in a study of T cell responses to AZD1222 COVID-19 vaccine. The method was immunoSEQ multiplex PCR; TCRdb's version includes in-frame clones alone and lacks a portion of them. Of 130,000 or so clones listed, about nine tenths are singletons. The specimen was peripheral blood, collected on day 0 of AZD1222 vaccination. These TCRs come from an adult in good health.

The gene calls are TRBV6-5 and TRBJ2-3; D unclear. The CDR3 consists of 16 residues. With 0 bases removed from V and 4 bases from J, the gap between germline ends came to 14 bases. Germline V CDR1 and CDR2: MNHEY, SVGAGI. The CDR3 nucleotides read TGTGCCAGCAGTTACTCGGCCCGGAAAGGCCCAGATACGCAGTATTTT. This sequence encodes CASSYSARKGPDTQYF.

The chain joins TRBV28 to TRBJ2-7; D might be TRBD2 (5 bases). This CDR3 is built from 14 residues. Germline lookup yields CDR1 MDHEN and CDR2 SYDVKM. Deletions cut 7 bases from V and 2 bases from J, with 15 bases between. In DNA form, the CDR3 reads TGTGCCAGCACCCTGAGGGCGTACACCTACGAGCAGTACTTC. Translation: CASTLRAYTYEQYF.

The V gene is TRBV28, the J gene TRBJ1-1, with a weak D call TRBD1 (6 bases). Trimming pared 2 bases from V and 7 bases from J, leaving 20 bases between. The CDR3 totals 16 residues. Germline CDR1 is MDHEN and CDR2 is SYDVKM. The CDR3 protein is CASSLGGAITSIEAFF. The CDR3, as DNA: TGTGCCAGCAGTTTAGGGGGGGCCATCACCAGCATTGAAGCTTTCTTT.

The V gene is TRBV7-2, the J gene TRBJ1-4; the D gene is possibly TRBD1 (5 bases). V was shortened by 2 bases and J by 8 bases, with 15 bases between the two germline ends. The CDR3 totals 15 residues. Germline-derived CDR1 and CDR2 are SGHTA and FQGNSA. CDR3 residues: CASSLNFGAREKLFF. The CDR3 nucleotides are TGTGCCAGCAGCTTAAATTTCGGGGCGAGGGAAAAACTGTTTTTT.

A few counts support this clone. This sequence joins TRBV14 and TRBJ1-4, with TRBD1 matching 7 bases. The CDR3 spans 17 residues. V trimming: 0 bases; J trimming: 3 bases; junction bases outside the gene matches: 7. The germline V gene has CDR1 SGHDN and CDR2 FVKESK. The CDR3 reads CASSQDGRGHSNEKLFF. CDR3 nucleotides: TGTGCCAGCAGCCAAGATGGTAGGGGGCATTCTAATGAAAAACTGTTTTTT.

This clone appeared a few times. The V gene is TRBV15, the J gene TRBJ1-1; D is possibly TRBD1 (6 bases). V was pared by 4 bases and J by 5 bases, with 14 bases between. The germline V gene encodes CDR1 LNHNV and CDR2 YYDKDF (reference sequence). CDR3 length equals 14 residues. Here the CDR3 DNA reads TGTGCCACCAGCAATCGGATGAGGGGGACTGAAGCTTTCTTT. It yields the protein CATSNRMRGTEAFF.

The chain couples TRBV27 to TRBJ1-6; no clear D. CDR3 length: 14 amino acids. CDR1 and CDR2 (germline): MNHEY, SMNVEV (reference sequence). The V and J ends lost 6 bases and 14 bases respectively, with 20 bases between them. The CDR3 loop is CASSTTSGARALHF. The DNA for the CDR3 is TGTGCCAGCAGCACTACATCGGGCGCGAGGGCCCTCCACTTT.

The genes are TRBV9 and TRBJ2-7; tentative D call: TRBD2 (6 bases). Germline V gives CDR1 SGDLS, CDR2 YYNGEE. The length of the CDR3 is 15 residues. V dropped 3 bases and J dropped 7 bases, with 20 bases sitting between them. CDR3 nucleotides: TGTGCCAGCAGCGGATCCCTAGCGACACATAGGGAGCAGTACTTC. Protein: CASSGSLATHREQYF.

The V call is TRBV6-4, the J call TRBJ2-1; D may match TRBD1 or TRBD2 (5 bases each). Trimming pared 5 bases from V and 4 bases from J, leaving 12 bases between. CDR1 is MRHNA, CDR2 SNTAGT, per germline. The CDR3 is 14 amino acids. The chain's CDR3 is CASSTQGAYNEQFF. The CDR3 DNA reads as TGTGCCAGCAGTACCCAGGGAGCTTACAATGAGCAGTTCTTC.

The chain is built from TRBV20-1 and TRBJ2-7; the D gene is possibly TRBD2 (6 bases). There are 13 residues in the CDR3. Trimming removed 3 bases from V and 7 bases from J, with 16 bases in between. Germline loops: CDR1 DFQATT, CDR2 SNEGSKA (reference sequence). The CDR3 region has the DNA TGCAGTGCTAGTAAAGCGGGCGAGTGGGAGCAGTACTTC. Translation gives CSASKAGEWEQYF.